These T cell receptor beta chains were read from a single sample in a study of blood T cell repertoires in COVID-19. TCRdb's table, derived via immunoSEQ multiplex PCR, lists solely in-frame clones and lacks some. The sample holds roughly 52,000 clones, around 88% seen once. Material: peripheral blood. These receptors were collected from a human donor in a cohort sampled during active COVID-19. Both conserved end residues are part of each CDR3. The D gene is left open where the match is weak. Part of the rows lack a size; the others show once, few, many or a class for expanded clones.

>-|TRBJ2-4|13|TRBV12-3/TRBV12-4|once
TGTGCCAGCAGTCTAACAGTGTTTAGCATTCAGTACTTC
CASSLTVFSIQYF
>-|TRBJ1-3|13|TRBV7-9|-
TGTGCCAGCAGCCTCTTGGGCGGAAACACCATATATTTT
CASSLLGGNTIYF
>TRBD1|TRBJ2-7|13|TRBV2|-
TGTGCCAGCAGTGGATACAGGGGGGCCGAGCAGTACTTC
CASSGYRGAEQYF
>-|TRBJ2-1|15|TRBV19|-
TGTGCCAGTAGTGCCCCCTGGGGGCAACACAATGAGCAGTTCTTC
CASSAPWGQHNEQFF
>-|TRBJ1-1|15|TRBV19|once
TGTGCCAGTAGACTGACAAGGGGGACCAATACTGAAGCTTTCTTT
CASRLTRGTNTEAFF
>-|TRBJ2-4|12|TRBV29-1|-
TGCAGCGTTGATCGCGGGGAAAACATTCAGTACTTC
CSVDRGENIQYF
>-|TRBJ1-1|14|TRBV24-1|-
TGTGCCACCAGTGATGCGGGACCGAACACTGAAGCTTTCTTT
CATSDAGPNTEAFF
>TRBD1|TRBJ2-5|14|TRBV6-5|-
TGTGCCACCAAATTCTCAGGGGGCAGTAAGACCCAGTACTTC
CATKFSGGSKTQYF
>TRBD1|TRBJ1-2|15|TRBV6-5|-
TGTGCCAGCAGTTACGCGACAGGGGGGAGGTATGGCTACACCTTC
CASSYATGGRYGYTF
>-|TRBJ1-6|15|TRBV5-1|few
TGCGCCAGCAGCTTGGTTCCCAGTTCTAATTCACCCCTCCACTTT
CASSLVPSSNSPLHF
>TRBD2|TRBJ2-1|18|TRBV2|-
TGTGCCAGCAGTGTGGAACTAGCGGGCCCGAGCTCCTACAATGAGCAGTTCTTC
CASSVELAGPSSYNEQFF
>TRBD1|TRBJ2-3|15|TRBV27|-
TGTGCCAGCAGTTTTGCGGGACAGGGTGTGGATACGCAGTATTTT
CASSFAGQGVDTQYF
>TRBD2|TRBJ2-2|14|TRBV5-1|once
TGCGCCAGCAGGAGCGGGGGTGACACCGGGGAGCTGTTTTTT
CASRSGGDTGELFF
>TRBD2|TRBJ2-1|14|TRBV5-1|once
TGCGCCAGCAGCGCGGGGACTAAAAACAATGAGCAGTTCTTC
CASSAGTKNNEQFF
>-|TRBJ2-3|13|TRBV29-1|-
TGCAGCGCAAGAGAGCTTTTCACAGATACGCAGTATTTT
CSARELFTDTQYF
>-|TRBJ1-1|12|TRBV6-5|many
TGTGCCAGCAGTACCCAGGGTGTTCGGGCTTTCTTT
CASSTQGVRAFF
>TRBD1|TRBJ2-6|14|TRBV6-5|once
TGTGCCAGCGGACAGGGGACTGGGGCCAACGTCCTGACTTTC
CASGQGTGANVLTF
>TRBD1|TRBJ1-5|13|TRBV3-1/TRBV3-2|-
TGTGCCAGCAGCCGGACAGGGGTTCAGCCCCAGCATTTT
CASSRTGVQPQHF
>-|TRBJ2-3|14|TRBV5-1|-
TGCGCCAGCAGCTTGGCGACAGAAACAGATACGCAGTATTTT
CASSLATETDTQYF
>TRBD1|TRBJ1-5|14|TRBV6-5|few
TGTGCCAGCAGTACAGGGGGCGAGGGTCAGCCCCAGCATTTT
CASSTGGEGQPQHF
>-|TRBJ2-1|16|TRBV7-8|-
TGTGCCAGCAGCTTAAGGGGGGGGCCAAGGGACAATGAGCAGTTCTTC
CASSLRGGPRDNEQFF
>-|TRBJ2-1|14|TRBV5-1|-
TGCGCCAGCAGGGCAACCACCCATGACAATGAGCAGTTCTTC
CASRATTHDNEQFF